Reported below is one T cell receptor (beta chain). This clone was picked up one time. Its antigen specificity is not known. No base-level quality is on record; no much larger clone is a single base apart. To sequence the TCRbeta CDR3 region, genomic DNA was isolated from the sorted cells. TCRbeta CDR3 regions were sequenced using the immunoSEQ Assay. Sourced from immuneACCESS, this table was stored by TCRdb with only in-frame sequences that have V and J called. A share of the clones is absent; for the studies checked, an unresolved V gene accounts for under half, and the remainder has no known explanation. Across this sample there are 45,000 to 65,000 clones, with roughly four fifths seen only once. The ten most abundant clones make up 0.6% to 0.8% of the sample. The sample is drawn from a study of OX40 agonist ivuxolimab in advanced cancers. Context from the whole study: The costimulatory receptor OX40 (CD134) was targeted by ivuxolimab, a fully human IgG2 agonistic monoclonal antibody. Intravenous ivuxolimab was administered to patients every 2 weeks at six dose levels: 0.01, 0.1, 0.3, 1.5, 3 and 10 mg/kg. Of the roughly 52 dose-escalation patients, hepatocellular carcinoma was present in 19, melanoma in roughly 15, renal cell carcinoma in 9 and head and neck cancer in 9. The dose-escalation cohort was 82.7% male with a mean age of about 60 years, ranging from roughly 20 to 85. Prior anti-PD-1, anti-PD-L1 or anti-CTLA-4 therapy was permitted, and checkpoint inhibitors had been received by roughly two fifths of dose-escalation patients. Three dose-escalation patients achieved partial responses, one with hepatocellular carcinoma and two with cutaneous melanoma. Peripheral TCRbeta sequencing was intended to test whether TCR sequence diversity was altered and clonal T-cell expansion was caused by ivuxolimab. The paper reports the monotherapy dose-escalation portion (N of about 54 patients) of the phase I ivuxolimab trial. Summary of the overall study and its limitations: In the 0.1-3.0 mg/kg groups, partial responders were among the patients with the lowest normalized peripheral clonal expansion, particularly in CD8+ T cells. The antigen specificity of the clonally expanded peripheral T cells was not determined. After ivuxolimab, CD8+ T cells had more expanded clones than CD4+ T cells on average. At doses of 0.1 to 3.0 mg/kg, clonal expansion of both CD4+ and CD8+ blood T cells was observed from baseline to week 6. Low levels of normalized T-cell clonal expansion were also seen in some patients who did not respond.

The trial excluded patients who had a history of autoimmune disease or were on systemic immunosuppression. Peripheral blood for TCR sequencing was drawn from every dose cohort at baseline, at cycle 4 day 1 and at cycle 7 day 1. Samples came from an open-label, multicenter, first-in-human phase I dose-escalation trial of ivuxolimab. Adults with locally advanced or metastatic melanoma, renal cell carcinoma, hepatocellular carcinoma or head and neck squamous cell carcinoma were enrolled in the trial. Before TCR sequencing, CD4+ T cells and CD8+ T cells from peripheral blood were sorted into separate populations. The germline V gene encodes CDR1 MNHEY and CDR2 SVGAGI. The CDR3 contains 14 residues, cysteine and phenylalanine counted. The entry retains the CDR3 DNA only, 42 bases that are in frame from base 1.

This TCR was sampled from an adult with an advanced solid tumor such as melanoma, head and neck, liver or kidney cancer. Recombination joined TRBV6-5 with TRBJ2-5; no D gene can be assigned with confidence. The DNA end is more similar to TRBJ2-7, so the J call may be wrong. This material consisted of CD4+ or CD8+ T cells sorted from blood, taken in a trial of the OX40 agonist ivuxolimab. The CDR3 is CASRYTESSYEQYF. The sequenced DNA is TGTGCCAGCAGATATACAGAAAGCTCCTACGAGCAGTACTTC.